Sequencing of this T cell receptor (beta chain) was carried out in a study of OX40 agonist ivuxolimab in advanced cancers. The method was immunoSEQ multiplex PCR; TCRdb's version includes in-frame clones alone and lacks a portion of them. The table has some 74,000 clones, over 75% seen once. Looked up from germline, CDR1 is SGHNT and CDR2 is YENEEA. Trimming left V 2 bases short and J 8 bases short, with 10 bases between. The CDR3 sequence is 13 residues long. Findings and limits, study-wide: Partial responders at 0.1-3.0 mg/kg had among the lowest clonal expansion.

Of note for this clone: The antigen is unknown.

This sequence joins TRBV11-3 and TRBJ2-1; D unresolved. The receptor's source is an adult with an advanced solid tumor such as melanoma, head and neck, liver or kidney cancer. This specimen was CD4+ or CD8+ T cells sorted from blood, taken in a trial of the OX40 agonist ivuxolimab. The CDR3 is CASSLNPLDEQFF. The CDR3 DNA sequence: TGTGCCAGCAGCTTAAATCCGTTGGATGAGCAGTTCTTC. Variable domain in full (rest from reference TRBV11-3 and TRBJ2-1): EAGVVQSPRYKIIEKKQPVAFWCNPISGHNTLYWYLQNLGQGPELLIRYENEEAVDDSQLPKDRFSAERLKGVDSTLKIQPAELGDSAVYLCASSLNPLDEQFFGPGTRLTVL.